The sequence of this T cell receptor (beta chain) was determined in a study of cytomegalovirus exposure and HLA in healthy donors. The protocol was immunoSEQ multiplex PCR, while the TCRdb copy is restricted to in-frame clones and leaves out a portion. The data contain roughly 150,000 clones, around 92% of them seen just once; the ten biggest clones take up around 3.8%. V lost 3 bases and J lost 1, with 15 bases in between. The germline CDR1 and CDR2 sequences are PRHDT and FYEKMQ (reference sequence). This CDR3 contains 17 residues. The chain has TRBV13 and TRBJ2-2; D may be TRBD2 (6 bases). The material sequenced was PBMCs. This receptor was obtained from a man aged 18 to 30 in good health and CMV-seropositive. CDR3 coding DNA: TGTGCCAGCAGCTTTAGACAGCGGGTGGGGAACACCGGGGAGCTGTTTTTT. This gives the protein CASSFRQRVGNTGELFF.